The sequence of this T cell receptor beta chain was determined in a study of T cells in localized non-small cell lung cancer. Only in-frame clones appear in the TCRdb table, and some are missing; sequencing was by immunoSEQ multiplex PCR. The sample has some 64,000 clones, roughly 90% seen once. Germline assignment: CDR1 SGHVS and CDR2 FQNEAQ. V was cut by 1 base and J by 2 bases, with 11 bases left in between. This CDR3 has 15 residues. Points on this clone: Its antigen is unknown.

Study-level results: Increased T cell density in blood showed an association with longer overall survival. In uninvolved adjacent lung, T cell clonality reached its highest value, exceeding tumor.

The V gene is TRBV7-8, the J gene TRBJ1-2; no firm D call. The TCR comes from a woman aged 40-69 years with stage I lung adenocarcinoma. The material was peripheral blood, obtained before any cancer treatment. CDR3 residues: CASSLDSVANYGYTF. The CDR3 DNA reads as TGTGCCAGCAGCTTAGATTCCGTAGCGAACTATGGCTACACCTTC.